This T cell receptor beta chain was captured in a study of T cells in women clearing cervical HPV infection. Study-level results: CIN3+ cases had significantly higher TCR richness than controls; evenness did not differ.

This CDR3 comprises 16 residues. CDR1 and CDR2 (germline): SGHVS, FQNEAQ. Method: immunoSEQ multiplex PCR; TCRdb's copy keeps in-frame clones and lacks some. This table holds roughly 30,000 clones. On this clone: As yet, its antigen is unknown. The read halts 3 residues ahead of the CDR3 end, with the missing end drawn from the germline J gene.

Sequenced: blood buffy coat. The TCR was taken from a woman aged 18 to 75 with a cervical HPV16 infection that either progressed to CIN3+ or cleared (not recorded which). V and J are TRBV7-8 and TRBJ2-3, with unresolved D. CDR3 protein: CASSQLAAYSNQPQYF. The part of the CDR3 DNA that was read is TGTGCCAGCAGCCAGTTGGCGGCTTATAGCAATCAGCCG.